Each of the 11 T cell receptor beta chains below was sequenced from the same sample in a study of Graves' ophthalmopathy and Graves' hyperthyroidism. Amplified material comprised TCR beta CDR3 regions derived from RNA transcripts. First-round RT-PCR employed HTBI primers, with a second-round multiplex PCR after it. TCRdb processed the multiplex PCR reads anew with MiXCR; each CDR3 protein has one entry. The sample lists 200,000 to 250,000 distinct CDR3 sequences; around 30% were seen once. The sample comprised peripheral blood. Source of these receptors: a man aged 50 or older with Graves' ophthalmopathy.

The chain has TRBV18 and TRBJ2-1; D is uncertain. Trimming took off 2 bases at V and 6 bases at J, with 5 bases between the two ends. The length of the CDR3 is 12 residues. Germline loops: CDR1 KGHSH, CDR2 LQKENI. For the CDR3, the DNA is TGTGCCAGCTCACCAAAGTTCAATGAGCAGTTCTTC. Its translation is CASSPKFNEQFF.

This clonotype was observed many times. The chain recombines TRBV27 with TRBJ2-5, with 7 positions matching TRBD1. This CDR3 comprises 15 residues. Germline V gene data show CDR1 as MNHEY and CDR2 as SMNVEV (reference sequence). V was pared by 3 bases and J by 3 bases, with 7 bases of the junction left unmatched. CDR3 nucleotide sequence: TGTGCCAGCAGTTTTTGGGACAGTTACAAAGAGACCCAGTACTTC. Encoded protein: CASSFWDSYKETQYF.

This clonotype has ten or more counts. The V call is TRBV25-1, the J call TRBJ2-7; D is ambiguous. Germline lookup yields CDR1 MGHDK and CDR2 SYGVNS. CDR3 length: 11 residues. With 6 bases removed from V and 4 bases from J, the gap between germline ends came to 7 bases. The CDR3 DNA follows: TGTGCCAGCAGGACGGAGTACGAGCAGTACTTC. Translated, it gives CASRTEYEQYF.

This clonotype was observed many times. This chain connects TRBV28 to TRBJ2-7, with 10 bases fitting TRBD2. Germline CDR1 MDHEN, CDR2 SYDVKM. The CDR3 covers 14 residues. The trim removed 9 bases at V and 3 bases at J, leaving 8 bases unmatched. The CDR3 here is CASSPSGSNYEQYF. CDR3 nucleotides: TGTGCCAGTTCTCCTAGCGGGAGTAACTACGAGCAGTACTTC.

This clonotype was seen repeatedly, ten times or more. The rearrangement links TRBV6-1 to TRBJ2-2; 8 positions match TRBD1. The CDR3 covers 16 residues. Germline CDR1 reads MNHNS; CDR2 reads SASEGT. V shed 6 bases and J 5 bases; nucleotides not matched to a gene: 11. CDR3 sequence reads: CASSLGGRGLTGELFF. CDR3 nucleotide sequence: TGTGCCAGCAGCCTCGGTGGCAGGGGGCTTACCGGGGAGCTGTTTTTT.

The gene calls are TRBV6-5 and TRBJ2-5; 8 nucleotides align to TRBD1. The CDR3 is 17 residues long. Trimming removed 0 bases from V and 4 bases from J; junction bases left unmatched: 10. Germline CDR1 MNHEY, CDR2 SVGAGI. DNA for the CDR3: TGTGCCAGCAGTTACTCAGGACAGGGAGGAATTGGAGAGACCCAGTACTTC. As protein: CASSYSGQGGIGETQYF.

This clonotype was observed many times. This chain joins TRBV6-2 or TRBV6-3 and TRBJ2-5; no definite D call. With 7 bases removed from V and 2 bases from J, the gap between germline ends came to 14 bases. From germline, CDR1 is MNHEY and CDR2 SVGEGT. The length of the CDR3 is 14 residues. CDR3 DNA: TGTGCCAGCACCCCCTTGGGCCAACAAGAGACCCAGTACTTC. Protein product: CASTPLGQQETQYF.

A single count supports this clonotype. The chain joins TRBV6-1 to TRBJ2-5; either TRBD1 or TRBD2 may supply D (5 bases each). Per the germline V gene, CDR1 is MNHNS and CDR2 is SASEGT. This CDR3 spans 13 amino acids. V dropped 8 bases and J dropped 4 bases, with 14 bases sitting between them. CDR3 nucleotide sequence: TGTGCCAGCTTGGTCCGGGGACGAGAGACCCAGTACTTC. It yields the protein CASLVRGRETQYF.

This clonotype appeared many times. The V gene is TRBV30, the J gene TRBJ1-5, with D unresolved. This CDR3 region has 13 residues. The germline V and J ends were trimmed by 8 bases and 7 bases, with 18 bases remaining between them. Germline-derived CDR1 and CDR2 are GTSNPN and SVGIG (reference sequence). CDR3 bases: TGTGCCCAATCCCCGGACGAGGGACAGCCCCAGCATTTT. Protein: CAQSPDEGQPQHF.

Concerning this clonotype: One end of the junction does not line up with germline, which may come from a read error. The J gene is TRBJ2-7, the V gene TRBV12-3 or TRBV12-4, with 11 bases identical to TRBD1. The CDR3 is made up of 15 amino acids. The CDR3 here is CASSAGTGGSFEQYF. The CDR3 DNA is TGTGCCAGCAGTGCCGGGACAGGGGGGTCCTTCGAGCAGTACTTC.

The V gene is TRBV18, the J gene TRBJ1-1, with D uncertain. CDR3 length: 13 residues. With 5 bases removed from V and 6 bases from J, the gap between germline ends came to 13 bases. Germline CDR1 and CDR2: KGHSH and LQKENI. CDR3 sequence (DNA): TGTGCCAGCTCAACCAGGCCCATGGCTGAAGCTTTCTTT. Encoded protein: CASSTRPMAEAFF.